The 18 T cell receptor beta chains reported below all come from one sample, sequenced in a study of breast tumors, draining lymph nodes, adjacent tissues. TCRdb re-derived calls from the multiplex PCR reads in MiXCR, one entry per CDR3 protein. The table lists 200,000 to 250,000 distinct CDR3 sequences, approximately 30% of them singletons. Breast cancer patients provided tissue from their axillary draining lymph nodes. Sequencing was performed on axillary lymph node tissue. Receptor source: a female donor with breast cancer. Some clones in this sample may be carry-over from other donors' samples.

This clonotype has just a few counts. This chain uses TRBV5-1 with TRBJ1-1; maybe TRBD1 (5 bases). The germline V and J ends were trimmed by 1 base and 6 bases, with 13 bases remaining between them. CDR1 SGHRS and CDR2 YFSETQ come from the germline V gene. The CDR3 length is 14 residues. The CDR3 DNA reads TGCGCCAGCAGCTTGACGGCAGGGAAGTCTGAAGCTTTCTTT. Translated, it gives CASSLTAGKSEAFF.

This clonotype was counted ten times or more. The V gene is TRBV2, the J gene TRBJ2-6; possible D gene TRBD2, 5 bases. Germline-derived CDR1 and CDR2 are SNHLY and FYNNEI. The CDR3 spans 14 residues. Trimming took 6 bases from V and 0 from J, leaving 6 bases between them. The CDR3 sequence is CASREDSGANVLTF. The CDR3 DNA reads as TGTGCCAGCAGGGAGGACTCTGGGGCCAACGTCCTGACTTTC.

This clonotype was counted at least ten times. The rearrangement links TRBV3-1 to TRBJ2-3; TRBD1 aligns across 7 bases. V shed 4 bases and J 0 bases; nucleotides not matched to a gene: 7. Germline V lookup: CDR1 LGHDT, CDR2 YNNKEL (reference sequence). The CDR3 totals 16 residues. The CDR3 spells CASSLLRDRSTDTQYF. Written as DNA, the CDR3 is TGTGCCAGCAGCCTCCTCCGGGACAGAAGCACAGATACGCAGTATTTT.

This clonotype was seen a few times. This sequence joins TRBV28 and TRBJ2-5; 9 bases are shared with TRBD1. In germline, CDR1 is MDHEN, CDR2 SYDVKM. CDR3 length: 16 residues. The ends lost 3 bases at V and 4 bases at J; junction bases unmatched: 9. Here the CDR3 reads CASSFGQGKGGETQYF. The CDR3 region has the DNA TGTGCCAGCAGTTTTGGACAGGGGAAGGGGGGAGAGACCCAGTACTTC.

This clonotype was detected only a few times. A single base separates this from a much larger clone, so it may be a read error. The V gene is TRBV5-8, the J gene TRBJ2-2; D could derive from TRBD1 or TRBD2 (5 bases each). The CDR3 extends over 13 amino acids. From germline, CDR1 is SGHTS and CDR2 YDEGEE. The CDR3 spells CAGSLRGAGELFF. The DNA for the CDR3 is TGTGCCGGCAGCTTGAGGGGTGCCGGGGAGCTGTTTTTT.

This clonotype came up many times. This chain uses TRBV29-1 with TRBJ1-5, with a weak D call TRBD1 (5 bases). Germline V gene lookup returns CDR1 SQVTM and CDR2 ANQGSEA. With 4 bases removed from V and 6 bases from J, the gap between germline ends came to 13 bases. CDR3 length: 13 amino acids. CDR3 loop: CSVVADMSQPQHF. The CDR3 DNA follows: TGCAGCGTTGTGGCGGACATGAGTCAGCCCCAGCATTTT.

There are many counts of this clonotype. The V call is TRBV20-1, the J call TRBJ2-5; TRBD2 matches 9 bases. Germline V gene sequence: CDR1 DFQATT, CDR2 SNEGSKA (reference sequence). After removal of 5 bases from V and 1 base from J, the junction contained 5 bases not matched to a gene. CDR3 length: 14 amino acids. CDR3 DNA: TGCAGTGCTGGCCTAGCGGGGTTCCAAGAGACCCAGTACTTC. Protein product: CSAGLAGFQETQYF.

This clonotype came up many times. This CDR3 reads CASSRNREGNSPLHF. Here the CDR3 DNA reads TGTGCCAGCAGTAGAAACAGGGAAGGTAATTCACCCCTCCACTTT. The chain carries TRBV27 and TRBJ1-6, with D perhaps TRBD1 (6 bases). Trimming took off 5 bases at V and 6 bases at J, with 14 bases between the two ends. Germline-derived CDR1 and CDR2 are MNHEY and SMNVEV (reference sequence). The CDR3 runs to 15 residues.

At least ten counts were recorded for this clonotype. The rearrangement uses TRBV28 and TRBJ1-5, with TRBD1 matching over 7 bases. The V segment lost 7 bases and the J segment 4 bases; nucleotides outside the gene matches: 4. The germline V gene encodes CDR1 MDHEN and CDR2 SYDVKM. CDR3 length: 13 residues. The CDR3 reads CASTLQGNQPQHF. CDR3 nucleotides: TGTGCCAGCACCCTACAGGGGAATCAGCCCCAGCATTTT.

In its sample, this clonotype was seen many times. The rearrangement uses TRBV7-6 and TRBJ1-6, with no clear D. This CDR3 contains 14 residues. The ends were cut back, 3 bases at V and 7 bases at J, with 10 bases in the middle. Per the germline V gene, CDR1 is SGHVS and CDR2 is FNYEAQ. CDR3 residues: CASSFGRRNSPLHF. Here the CDR3 DNA reads TGTGCCAGCAGCTTTGGACGGAGAAATTCACCCCTCCACTTT.

This clonotype has ten or more counts. V is TRBV19 and J is TRBJ2-7; D might be TRBD1 (6 bases). CDR3 length: 18 residues. Germline CDR1 reads LNHDA; CDR2 reads SQIVND (reference sequence). V was trimmed by 5 bases and J by 4 bases, leaving 27 bases between them. The CDR3 loop is CASSLRDIGFSRPYEQYF. The CDR3 DNA reads as TGTGCCAGTAGTCTTCGGGACATCGGATTTTCAAGACCTTACGAGCAGTACTTC.

This clonotype was detected many times. The rearrangement links TRBV6-2 or TRBV6-3 to TRBJ1-2; D is unresolved. Germline CDR1 reads MNHEY; CDR2 reads SVGEGT. V lost 7 bases and J lost 3, with 21 bases in between. The CDR3 covers 16 residues. The CDR3 DNA sequence: TGTGCCAGCACTAAAGAGGGCGCCTTGGCTTACTATGGCTACACCTTC. Its translation: CASTKEGALAYYGYTF.

As for this clonotype: A much bigger clone sits one base away, suggesting this may be a read error. In DNA form, the CDR3 reads TGTGCCAGCTTCCAGGGGGTCGGGGCCAACGTCCTGACTTTC. Residues: CASFQGVGANVLTF. The V and J genes are TRBV18 and TRBJ2-6; 7 bases line up with TRBD1. The CDR3 has 14 residues. Germline trimming cut 7 bases from V and 4 bases from J; bases unmatched to any gene: 4. The V gene's germline CDR1 is KGHSH and CDR2 LQKENI. The variable domain in full, with the rest retrieved from reference TRBV18 and TRBJ2-6, is NAGVMQNPRHLVRRRGQEARLRCSPMKGHSHVYWYRQLPEEGLKFMVYLQKENIIDESGMPKERFSAEFPKEGPSILRIQQVVRGDSAAYFCASFQGVGANVLTFGAGSRLTVL.

This clonotype was seen once. An end of the junction does not agree with germline; a read error may underlie this. The chain uses TRBV29-1 and TRBJ2-6; TRBD2 is a possible D gene (6 bases). CDR3 length equals 13 residues. The germline V gene encodes CDR1 SQVTM and CDR2 ANQGSEA. This chain's CDR3 is CSVWDFGADVLTF. CDR3 sequence (DNA): TGCAGCGTCTGGGACTTTGGGGCCGACGTCCTGACTTTC.

In regard to this clonotype: A much larger clone differs by one base, so this may be a read error. The CDR3 region has the DNA TGTGCCAGCAGTCCAGCGACGGAAAAACTGTTTTTT. Protein: CASSPATEKLFF. The J gene is TRBJ1-4, the V gene TRBV6-2 or TRBV6-3, with D unclear. The CDR3 has 12 amino acids. Germline CDR1 is MNHEY and CDR2 is SVGEGT. V gave up 5 bases and J gave up 8 bases, with 9 bases separating them.

At least ten counts were recorded for this clonotype. V usage is TRBV20-1 and J usage is TRBJ2-3; D not resolved. This CDR3 has 12 residues. Germline V lookup: CDR1 DFQATT, CDR2 SNEGSKA (reference sequence). Trimming left V 4 bases short and J 4 bases short, with 9 bases between. DNA of the CDR3: TGCAGTGCTAAAGAGGTGGCAGATACGCAGTATTTT. Its translation is CSAKEVADTQYF.

This clonotype was seen at least ten times. The chain has TRBV12-3 or TRBV12-4 and TRBJ1-4, with D perhaps matching TRBD1 (5 bases). This CDR3 is 15 amino acids long. With 5 bases removed from V and 3 bases from J, the gap between germline ends came to 13 bases. CDR3 in DNA: TGTGCCAGCAGTCCCCTTAAAGGGGCTAATGAAAAACTGTTTTTT. Encoded protein: CASSPLKGANEKLFF.

This clonotype occurred many times. The chain has TRBV5-6 and TRBJ2-7; TRBD2 agrees at 7 bases. Per germline, CDR1 SGHDT and CDR2 YYEEEE. Losses at the gene ends were 5 bases for V and 6 bases for J; bases not matched to a gene: 8. This CDR3 spans 13 amino acids. Here the CDR3 reads CASRGGFSGEQYF. CDR3 DNA sequence: TGTGCCAGCAGGGGAGGGTTTTCTGGCGAGCAGTACTTC. Based on the CDR3 plus reference TRBV5-6 and TRBJ2-7, the full variable domain is DAGVTQSPTHLIKTRGQQVTLRCSPKSGHDTVSWYQQALGQGPQFIFQYYEEEERQRGNFPDRFSGHQFPNYSSELNVNALLLGDSALYLCASRGGFSGEQYFGPGTRLTVT.